A single sample gave rise to the 30 T cell receptor beta chains below, sequenced in a study of blood T cell repertoires in COVID-19. TCRdb's copy holds only in-frame clones and misses some; the assay was immunoSEQ multiplex PCR. Of 490,000 or so clones listed, roughly 90% were seen once; the top ten hold less than 2%. The source material was PBMCs or T cells enriched from blood (not recorded which). The receptors come from a woman aged 40 to 50 who had recovered from COVID-19.

J is TRBJ2-1 and V is TRBV6-4; D is perhaps TRBD2 (6 bases). From germline, CDR1 is MRHNA and CDR2 SNTAGT. Trimming cost V 6 bases and J 4 bases, with 25 bases left between them. The CDR3 loop spans 18 amino acids. For the CDR3, the DNA is TGTGCCAGCAGGTCCGAGGCGGGAACAGGTCATTCTTACAATGAGCAGTTCTTC. Protein product: CASRSEAGTGHSYNEQFF.

V is TRBV3-1 (or the pseudogene TRBV3-2) and J is TRBJ2-7; 9 positions match TRBD2. Germline trimming cut 5 bases from V and 3 bases from J; bases unmatched to any gene: 5. Per the germline V gene, CDR1 is LGHDT and CDR2 is YNNKEL (reference sequence). The CDR3 sequence is 14 residues long. The CDR3 region has the DNA TGTGCCAGCAGCGCGCGGGGGGGAAGCTACGAGCAGTACTTC. It translates to CASSARGGSYEQYF.

The chain employs TRBV18 and TRBJ2-7; 8 positions agree with TRBD2. Germline-derived CDR1 and CDR2 are KGHSH and LQKENI. This CDR3 has 15 residues. V lost 3 bases and J lost 4; bases outside the gene matches: 8. CDR3 nucleotide sequence: TGTGCCAGCTCACCCGAGGCGGGAGGTGTATACGAGCAGTACTTC. The encoded protein is CASSPEAGGVYEQYF.

The rearrangement links TRBV7-2 to TRBJ1-2, with D uncertain. The CDR3 has 14 amino acids. The germline V gene has CDR1 SGHTA and CDR2 FQGNSA. V lost 0 bases and J 8 bases, leaving 13 bases between the germline ends. DNA for the CDR3: TGTGCCAGCAGCTTAGCCATATCTGGGGAGGGCTACACCTTC. Translation gives CASSLAISGEGYTF.

V gene TRBV10-3 combines with J gene TRBJ1-5; D unresolved. Germline V CDR1 and CDR2: ENHRY, SYGVKD. Trimming left V 1 base short and J 1 base short, with 5 bases between. The CDR3 has 14 residues. The CDR3 DNA is TGTGCCATCAGTGAGTTTACAAGCAATCAGCCCCAGCATTTT. Residues: CAISEFTSNQPQHF.

The chain recombines TRBV24-1 with TRBJ1-2; D is perhaps TRBD1 (6 bases). With 4 bases removed from V and 8 bases from J, the gap between germline ends came to 13 bases. The germline V gene encodes CDR1 KGHDR and CDR2 SFDVKD. The CDR3 is made up of 13 amino acids. The CDR3 here is CATSEGGQRGYTF. The CDR3 DNA sequence: TGTGCCACCAGTGAGGGGGGGCAGCGAGGCTACACCTTC.

The chain combines TRBV24-1 with TRBJ2-1; 9 bases map to TRBD1. J gave up 8 bases and V 7 bases, and 11 bases lay outside the gene matches. The CDR3 is 15 amino acids. In germline, CDR1 is KGHDR, CDR2 SFDVKD. The CDR3 here is CATSPSGTGFDEQFF. For the CDR3, the DNA is TGTGCCACCAGCCCGTCCGGGACAGGGTTCGATGAGCAGTTCTTC.

This clone was found once. The J gene is TRBJ2-1, the V gene TRBV10-3; 7 bases line up with TRBD2. The germline CDR1 and CDR2 sequences are ENHRY and SYGVKD. The V segment lost 5 bases and the J segment 7 bases; nucleotides outside the gene matches: 11. The CDR3 loop spans 15 amino acids. DNA for the CDR3: TGTGCCATCAGTTCCGGTCGGGGGGTTCAAAATGAGCAGTTCTTC. Translated, it gives CAISSGRGVQNEQFF.

The chain links TRBV5-1 to TRBJ2-7, with D tentatively TRBD1 (6 bases). V shed 3 bases and J shed 2 bases, with 15 bases lying between them. The CDR3 contains 15 residues. Germline assignment: CDR1 SGHRS and CDR2 YFSETQ. For the CDR3, the DNA is TGCGCCAGCAGCTCCGACCCCGACAGGACCTACGAGCAGTACTTC. Translation gives CASSSDPDRTYEQYF.

This chain joins TRBV10-3 and TRBJ1-1; 8 bases agree with TRBD1. Germline CDR1 is ENHRY and CDR2 is SYGVKD. CDR3 length equals 16 residues. The V gene end was trimmed by 2 bases and the J gene end by 6 bases; junction bases not matched to a gene: 11. CDR3 sequence: CAISEGPRAGGPEAFF. Written as DNA, the CDR3 is TGTGCCATCAGTGAGGGCCCTCGAGCAGGGGGCCCTGAAGCTTTCTTT.

V usage is TRBV6-5 and J usage is TRBJ2-7; TRBD2 might be the D (5 bases). The germline gives CDR1 MNHEY, CDR2 SVGAGI. The CDR3 is 14 residues long. Trimming left V 7 bases short and J 3 bases short, with 16 bases between. In nucleotides, the CDR3 is TGTGCCAGCATACGATGGGAGCCGCTCTACGAGCAGTACTTC. Its translation is CASIRWEPLYEQYF.

In its sample, this clone was seen once. The chain recombines TRBV14 with TRBJ1-2, with D maybe TRBD1 (6 bases). The germline gives CDR1 SGHDN, CDR2 FVKESK. Trimming left V 0 bases short and J 3 bases short, with 14 bases between. The CDR3 totals 16 residues. The CDR3 DNA reads TGTGCCAGCAGCCAAGATTGGCAGGGGTTGGACTATGGCTACACCTTC. This gives the protein CASSQDWQGLDYGYTF.

V and J are TRBV19 and TRBJ1-2; D is undetermined. CDR3 length: 14 residues. Trimming took off 3 bases at V and 6 bases at J, with 14 bases between the two ends. In germline, CDR1 is LNHDA, CDR2 SQIVND (reference sequence). CDR3 coding DNA: TGTGCCAGTAGTATTTCCGAGTCTAGCCATGGCTACACCTTC. This encodes CASSISESSHGYTF. Full variable domain (outside the CDR3, taken from reference TRBV19 and TRBJ1-2): DGGITQSPKYLFRKEGQNVTLSCEQNLNHDAMYWYRQDPGQGLRLIYYSQIVNDFQKGDIAEGYSVSREKKESFPLTVTSAQKNPTAFYLCASSISESSHGYTFGSGTRLTVV.

This chain connects TRBV19 to TRBJ1-5, with 7 bases identical to TRBD1. V shed 4 bases and J 2 bases; nucleotides not matched to a gene: 8. Germline assignment: CDR1 LNHDA and CDR2 SQIVND (reference sequence). The CDR3 totals 16 residues. CDR3 coding DNA: TGTGCCAGTAGTACGAAACAGGGGACAGGCAATCAGCCCCAGCATTTT. The encoded protein is CASSTKQGTGNQPQHF.

This clone was observed a single time. The chain uses TRBV4-3 and TRBJ1-2; TRBD1 matches 7 bases. After removal of 0 bases from V and 1 base from J, the junction contained 8 bases not matched to a gene. The CDR3 extends over 17 amino acids. Germline V gene lookup returns CDR1 LGHNA and CDR2 YSLEER. This chain's CDR3 is CASSQELGTVINYGYTF. The CDR3 DNA reads TGCGCCAGCAGCCAAGAATTAGGGACAGTAATTAACTATGGCTACACCTTC.

This chain joins TRBV6-6 and TRBJ2-1; 10 bases are a match to TRBD1. With 9 bases clipped from V and 10 bases from J, the junction kept 12 bases outside the gene matches. The CDR3 consists of 14 residues. In germline, CDR1 is MNHNY, CDR2 SVGAGI (reference sequence). CDR3 coding DNA: TGTGCCAGTCTACCGGGACAGGGGACCCCGGAGCAGTTCTTC. Its translation: CASLPGQGTPEQFF.

The rearrangement links TRBV6-2 or TRBV6-3 to TRBJ1-1, with a possible D match to TRBD1 (6 bases). Germline V lookup: CDR1 MNHEY, CDR2 SVGEGT. Trimming stripped 2 bases from V and 1 base from J, with 8 bases between. The CDR3 runs 14 residues. The CDR3, as DNA: TGTGCCAGCAGTTACCGGGGGGCGAACACTGAAGCTTTCTTT. Translating it yields CASSYRGANTEAFF.

CDR3 in amino acids: CASSTGTGASGNTIYF. The CDR3 bases are TGTGCCAGTAGTACCGGGACAGGGGCTTCTGGAAACACCATATATTTT. V gene TRBV19 combines with J gene TRBJ1-3; 10 nucleotides agree with TRBD1. This CDR3 has 16 amino acids. V lost 4 bases, J lost 1 base, and 4 bases stayed unmatched. Germline CDR1 LNHDA, CDR2 SQIVND (reference sequence).

The chain is built from TRBV24-1 and TRBJ2-4, with D perhaps matching TRBD1 (6 bases). V was trimmed by 4 bases and J by 0 bases, leaving 15 bases between them. Germline V gene sequence: CDR1 KGHDR, CDR2 SFDVKD. The CDR3 loop spans 17 amino acids. The CDR3 loop is CATSDSGAHRAKNIQYF. In nucleotides, the CDR3 is TGTGCCACCAGTGACTCAGGGGCCCATCGAGCCAAAAACATTCAGTACTTC.

The chain has TRBV29-1 and TRBJ1-1; possibly TRBD1 for D (5 bases). The V gene's germline CDR1 is SQVTM and CDR2 ANQGSEA. This CDR3 is 13 amino acids long. V was shortened by 7 bases and J by 0 bases, with 12 bases between the two germline ends. The DNA of the CDR3 is TGCAGCGCACAGGACCGTATGAACACTGAAGCTTTCTTT. This translates into CSAQDRMNTEAFF.

The rearrangement uses TRBV6-5 and TRBJ1-4; unclear D gene. V was cut by 0 bases and J by 8 bases, with 10 bases left in between. CDR3 size: 14 residues. Germline lookup yields CDR1 MNHEY and CDR2 SVGAGI. In DNA form, the CDR3 reads TGTGCCAGCAGTTACTCCTTAAATAGAGAAAAACTGTTTTTT. This codes for CASSYSLNREKLFF.

This chain links TRBV2 with TRBJ1-1, with 11 bases that match TRBD1. The CDR3 covers 12 residues. Germline V gene data show CDR1 as SNHLY and CDR2 as FYNNEI. The V segment lost 8 bases and the J segment 8 bases; nucleotides outside the gene matches: 4. CDR3 loop: CASSGTGGEAFF. The CDR3 nucleotides are TGTGCCAGCTCCGGGACAGGGGGAGAAGCTTTCTTT.

The chain joins TRBV4-3 to TRBJ2-6, with a weak D call TRBD2 (5 bases). Germline V gene lookup returns CDR1 LGHNA and CDR2 YSLEER. V was pared by 5 bases and J by 0 bases, with 17 bases between. The CDR3 is made up of 18 amino acids. CDR3 protein: CASSEPGYFTSGANVLTF. The CDR3 DNA is TGCGCCAGCAGCGAACCGGGATATTTCACCTCTGGGGCCAACGTCCTGACTTTC.

The chain combines TRBV3-1 (or the pseudogene TRBV3-2) with TRBJ2-5; D is unresolved. V gave up 5 bases and J gave up 5 bases, with 12 bases separating them. This CDR3 has 13 amino acids. CDR1 LGHDT and CDR2 YNNKEL come from the germline V gene (reference sequence). The CDR3 DNA reads as TGTGCCAGCAGCAATGGAGTAAGGGAGACCCAGTACTTC. Protein sequence: CASSNGVRETQYF.

The genes are TRBV11-3 and TRBJ1-2; D not resolved. Germline CDR1 and CDR2: SGHNT and YENEEA. V gave up 5 bases and J gave up 1 base, with 14 bases separating them. The CDR3 has 15 residues. CDR3 amino acids: CASSLLHAGNYGYTF. In DNA form, the CDR3 reads TGTGCCAGCAGCCTCCTCCATGCCGGTAACTATGGCTACACCTTC.

The chain has TRBV29-1 and TRBJ1-2; D is undetermined. The CDR3 has 13 residues. The V end was cut by 5 bases, the J end by 8 bases, with 18 bases between. The germline V gene encodes CDR1 SQVTM and CDR2 ANQGSEA. Here the CDR3 DNA reads TGCAGCGTTCAACCGGGAGGGCAAAGGGGCTACACCTTC. This sequence encodes CSVQPGGQRGYTF.

This sequence joins TRBV4-3 and TRBJ2-5, with D possibly TRBD1 on 6 matching bases. V dropped 4 bases and J dropped 3 bases, with 12 bases sitting between them. This CDR3 comprises 14 residues. Germline CDR1 is LGHNA and CDR2 is YSLEER. CDR3 bases: TGCGCCAGCAGCCCGAACAGGGTTAAAGAGACCCAGTACTTC. It yields the protein CASSPNRVKETQYF.

The chain recombines TRBV27 with TRBJ2-1; 8 bases match TRBD2. This CDR3 is 18 amino acids long. Per the germline V gene, CDR1 is MNHEY and CDR2 is SMNVEV (reference sequence). V lost 2 bases and J lost 2; bases outside the gene matches: 11. CDR3 sequence: CASSLNIWSGGPYNEQFF. CDR3 nucleotides: TGTGCCAGCAGTTTAAATATCTGGTCGGGAGGGCCCTACAATGAGCAGTTCTTC.

The gene calls are TRBV10-2 and TRBJ1-5; D gene ambiguous. Trimming left V 8 bases short and J 4 bases short, with 18 bases between. The CDR3 totals 15 residues. The germline gives CDR1 WSHSY, CDR2 SAAADI. CDR3 bases: TGCGCCAGCCGACCGGACGGAGGTGGGAATCAGCCCCAGCATTTT. This codes for CASRPDGGGNQPQHF.

V and J are TRBV7-2 and TRBJ2-7, with 11 bases aligning to TRBD2. The V gene end was trimmed by 3 bases and the J gene end by 2 bases; junction bases not matched to a gene: 3. Per the germline V gene, CDR1 is SGHTA and CDR2 is FQGNSA. This CDR3 is 15 amino acids long. CDR3 amino acids: CASSLGLADTYEQYF. The CDR3 DNA reads as TGTGCCAGCAGCTTGGGACTAGCGGACACCTACGAGCAGTACTTC.